This TCR beta chain was sequenced in a study of beta chain features in type 1 diabetes. What was sequenced were expressed TCRB transcripts, since all of the isolated RNA had been reverse transcribed. TCRdb's table, derived via immunoSEQ multiplex PCR, lists solely in-frame clones and lacks some. Of around 500,000 clones detected, over 9.5% appear once; the ten largest clones hold approximately 0.05%. This CDR3 is 14 amino acids long. V trimming: 5 bases; J trimming: 5 bases; junction bases outside the gene matches: 7. Germline lookup yields CDR1 MNHEY and CDR2 SMNVEV (reference sequence). Sequenced input: naive CD4+ T cells from blood. V and J are TRBV27 and TRBJ2-7; 9 bases fit TRBD1. This clonotype was obtained from a woman aged 18-29 years in good health. Here the CDR3 reads CASSVPGTGNEQYF. DNA for the CDR3: TGTGCCAGCAGTGTCCCCGGGACAGGGAACGAGCAGTACTTC.